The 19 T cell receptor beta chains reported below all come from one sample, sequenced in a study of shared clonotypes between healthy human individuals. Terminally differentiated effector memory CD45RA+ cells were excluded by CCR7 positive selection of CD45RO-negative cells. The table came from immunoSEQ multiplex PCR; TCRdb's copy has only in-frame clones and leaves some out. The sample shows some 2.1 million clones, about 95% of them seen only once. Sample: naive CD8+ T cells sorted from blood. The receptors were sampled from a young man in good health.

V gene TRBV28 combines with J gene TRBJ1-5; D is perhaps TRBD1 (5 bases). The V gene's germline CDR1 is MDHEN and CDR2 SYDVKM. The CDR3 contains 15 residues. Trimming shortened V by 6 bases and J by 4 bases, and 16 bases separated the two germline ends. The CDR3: CASSETGGPNQPQHF. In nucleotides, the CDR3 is TGTGCCAGCAGCGAAACAGGTGGGCCAAATCAGCCCCAGCATTTT.

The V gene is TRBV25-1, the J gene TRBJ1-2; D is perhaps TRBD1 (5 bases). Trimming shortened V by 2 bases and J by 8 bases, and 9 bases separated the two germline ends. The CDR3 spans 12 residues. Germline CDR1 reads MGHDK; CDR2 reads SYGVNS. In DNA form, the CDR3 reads TGTGCCAGCAGTGAACCCGGGGGAGGCTACACCTTC. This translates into CASSEPGGGYTF.

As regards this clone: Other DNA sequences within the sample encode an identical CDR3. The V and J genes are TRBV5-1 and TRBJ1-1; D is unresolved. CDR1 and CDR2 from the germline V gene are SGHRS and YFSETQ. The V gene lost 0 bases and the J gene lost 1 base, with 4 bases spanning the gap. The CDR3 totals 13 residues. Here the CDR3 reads CASSLDRNTEAFF. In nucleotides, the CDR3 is TGCGCCAGCAGCTTGGACAGGAACACTGAAGCTTTCTTT. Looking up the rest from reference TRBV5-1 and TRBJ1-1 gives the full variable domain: KAGVTQTPRYLIKTRGQQVTLSCSPISGHRSVSWYQQTPGQGLQFLFEYFSETQRNKGNFPGRFSGRQFSNSRSEMNVSTLELGDSALYLCASSLDRNTEAFFGQGTRLTVV.

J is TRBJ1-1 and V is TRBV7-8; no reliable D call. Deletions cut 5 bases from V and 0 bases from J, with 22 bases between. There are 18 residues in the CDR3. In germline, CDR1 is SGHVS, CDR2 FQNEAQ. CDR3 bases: TGTGCCAGCAGCCCAGATTTAACGGGTACCGGGATGAACACTGAAGCTTTCTTT. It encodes CASSPDLTGTGMNTEAFF.

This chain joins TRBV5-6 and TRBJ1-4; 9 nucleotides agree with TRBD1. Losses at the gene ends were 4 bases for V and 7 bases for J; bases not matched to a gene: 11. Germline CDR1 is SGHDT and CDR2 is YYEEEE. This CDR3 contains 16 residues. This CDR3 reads CASSGGQGSRSEKLFF. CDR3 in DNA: TGTGCCAGCAGCGGGGGACAGGGAAGTCGTAGTGAAAAACTGTTTTTT.

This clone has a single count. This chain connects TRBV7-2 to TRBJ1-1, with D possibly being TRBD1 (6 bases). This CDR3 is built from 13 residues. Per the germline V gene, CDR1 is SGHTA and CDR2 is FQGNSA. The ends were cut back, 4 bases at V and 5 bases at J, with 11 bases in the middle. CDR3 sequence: CASSWTDSTEAFF. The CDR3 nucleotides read TGTGCCAGCAGCTGGACAGACAGTACTGAAGCTTTCTTT.

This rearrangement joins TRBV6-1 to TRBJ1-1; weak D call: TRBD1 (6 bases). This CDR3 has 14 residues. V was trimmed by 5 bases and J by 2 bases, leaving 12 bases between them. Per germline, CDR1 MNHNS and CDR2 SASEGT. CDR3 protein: CASSTLGANTEAFF. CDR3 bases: TGTGCCAGCAGTACGCTGGGGGCCAACACTGAAGCTTTCTTT.

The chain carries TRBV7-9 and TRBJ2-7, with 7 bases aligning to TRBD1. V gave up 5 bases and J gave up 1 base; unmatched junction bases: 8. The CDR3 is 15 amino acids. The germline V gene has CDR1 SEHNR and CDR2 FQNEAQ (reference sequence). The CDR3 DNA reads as TGTGCCAGCAGCCATCCAGGACAGGTTTCCTACGAGCAGTACTTC. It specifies CASSHPGQVSYEQYF.

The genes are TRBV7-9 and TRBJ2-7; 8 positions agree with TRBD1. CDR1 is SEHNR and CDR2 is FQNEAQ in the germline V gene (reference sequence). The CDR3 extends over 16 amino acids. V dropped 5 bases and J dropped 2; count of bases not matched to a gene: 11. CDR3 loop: CASSPVTGELTYEQYF. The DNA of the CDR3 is TGTGCCAGCAGCCCAGTGACAGGGGAACTAACCTACGAGCAGTACTTC. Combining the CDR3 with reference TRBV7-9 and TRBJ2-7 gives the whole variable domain DTGVSQNPRHKITKRGQNVTFRCDPISEHNRLYWYRQTLGQGPEFLTYFQNEAQLEKSRLLSDRFSAERPKGSFSTLEIQRTEQGDSAMYLCASSPVTGELTYEQYFGPGTRLTVT.

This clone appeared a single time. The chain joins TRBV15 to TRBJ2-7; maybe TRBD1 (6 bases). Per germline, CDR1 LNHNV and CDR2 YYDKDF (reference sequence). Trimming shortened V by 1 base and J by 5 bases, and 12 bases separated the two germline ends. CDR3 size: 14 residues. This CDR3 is CATSRGAGDHEQYF. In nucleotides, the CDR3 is TGTGCCACCAGCAGAGGAGCAGGGGACCACGAGCAGTACTTC.

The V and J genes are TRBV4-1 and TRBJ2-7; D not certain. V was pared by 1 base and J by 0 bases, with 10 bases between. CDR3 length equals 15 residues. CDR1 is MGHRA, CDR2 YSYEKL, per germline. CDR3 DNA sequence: TGCGCCAGCAGCCAAGCGGATCTGAACTCCTACGAGCAGTACTTC. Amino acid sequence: CASSQADLNSYEQYF.

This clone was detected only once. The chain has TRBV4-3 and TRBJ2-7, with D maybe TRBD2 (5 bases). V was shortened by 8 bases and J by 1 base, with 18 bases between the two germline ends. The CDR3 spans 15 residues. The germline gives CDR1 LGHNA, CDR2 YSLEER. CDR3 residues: CASSQGGIDSYEQYF. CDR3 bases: TGCGCCAGCTCCCAAGGAGGAATAGATTCCTACGAGCAGTACTTC.

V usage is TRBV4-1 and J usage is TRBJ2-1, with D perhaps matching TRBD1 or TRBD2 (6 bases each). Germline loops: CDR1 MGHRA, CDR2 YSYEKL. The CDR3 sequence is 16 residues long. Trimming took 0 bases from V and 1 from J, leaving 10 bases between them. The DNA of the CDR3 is TGCGCCAGCAGCCAAGAAGGGGGACTGTCCTACAATGAGCAGTTCTTC. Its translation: CASSQEGGLSYNEQFF.

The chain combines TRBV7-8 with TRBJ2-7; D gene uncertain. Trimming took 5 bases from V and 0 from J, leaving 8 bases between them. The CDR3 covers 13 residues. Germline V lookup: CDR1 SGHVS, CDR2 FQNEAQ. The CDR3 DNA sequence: TGTGCCAGCAGCCCCGACGGCTCCTACGAGCAGTACTTC. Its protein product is CASSPDGSYEQYF.

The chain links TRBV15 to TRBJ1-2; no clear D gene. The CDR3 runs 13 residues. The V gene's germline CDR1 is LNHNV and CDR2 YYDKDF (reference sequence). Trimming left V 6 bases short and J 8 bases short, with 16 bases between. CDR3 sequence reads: CATRHSGLLGYTF. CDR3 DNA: TGTGCCACCAGACACAGTGGACTGCTCGGCTACACCTTC.

The CDR3: CASSPILDSHSNQPQHF. CDR3 coding DNA: TGTGCCAGCAGCCCTATTCTTGACAGCCATAGCAATCAGCCCCAGCATTTT. V and J are TRBV5-6 and TRBJ1-5; a weak D match, TRBD1 (5 bases). CDR1 is SGHDT, CDR2 YYEEEE, per germline. The CDR3 loop spans 17 amino acids. V lost 4 bases and J lost 0, with 17 bases in between.

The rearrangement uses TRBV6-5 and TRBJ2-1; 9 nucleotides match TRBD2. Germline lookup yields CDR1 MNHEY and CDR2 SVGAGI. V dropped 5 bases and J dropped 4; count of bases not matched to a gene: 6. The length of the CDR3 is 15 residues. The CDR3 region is CASSTGLAEYNEQFF. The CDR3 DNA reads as TGTGCCAGCAGTACGGGACTAGCTGAGTACAATGAGCAGTTCTTC.

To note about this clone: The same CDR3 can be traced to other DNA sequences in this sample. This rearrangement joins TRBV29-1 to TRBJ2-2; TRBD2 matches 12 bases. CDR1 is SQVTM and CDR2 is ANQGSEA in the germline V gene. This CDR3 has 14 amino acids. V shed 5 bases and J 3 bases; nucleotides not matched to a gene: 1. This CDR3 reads CSVRLAGDTGELFF. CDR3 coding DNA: TGCAGCGTTCGACTAGCGGGGGACACCGGGGAGCTGTTTTTT.

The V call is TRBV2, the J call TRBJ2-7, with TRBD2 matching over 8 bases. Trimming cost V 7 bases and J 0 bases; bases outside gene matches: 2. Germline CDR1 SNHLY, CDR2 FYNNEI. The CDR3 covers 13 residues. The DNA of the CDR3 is TGTGCCAGCATAGGACTAGCCTCCTACGAGCAGTACTTC. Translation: CASIGLASYEQYF.